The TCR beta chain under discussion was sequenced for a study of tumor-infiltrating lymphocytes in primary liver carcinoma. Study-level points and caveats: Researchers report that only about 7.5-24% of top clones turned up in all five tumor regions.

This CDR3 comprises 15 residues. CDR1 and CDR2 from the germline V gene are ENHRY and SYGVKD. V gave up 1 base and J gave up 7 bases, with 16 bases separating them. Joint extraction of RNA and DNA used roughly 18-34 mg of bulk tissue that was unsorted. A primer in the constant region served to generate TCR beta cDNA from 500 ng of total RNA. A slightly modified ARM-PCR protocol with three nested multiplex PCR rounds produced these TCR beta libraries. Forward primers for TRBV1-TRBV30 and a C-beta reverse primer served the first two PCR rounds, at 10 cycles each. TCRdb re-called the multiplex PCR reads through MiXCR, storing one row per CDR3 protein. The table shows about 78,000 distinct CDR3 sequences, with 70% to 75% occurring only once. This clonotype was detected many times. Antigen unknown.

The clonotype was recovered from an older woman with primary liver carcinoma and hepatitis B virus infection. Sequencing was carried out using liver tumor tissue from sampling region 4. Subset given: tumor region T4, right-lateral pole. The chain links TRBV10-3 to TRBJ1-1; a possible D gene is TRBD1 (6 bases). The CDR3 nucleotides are TGTGCCATCAGTGAGTTGACAGGTTTCGAGGTTGAAGCTTTCTTT. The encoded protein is CAISELTGFEVEAFF.